The 2 T cell receptor beta chains in this list originate from one sample, sequenced in a study of blood T cells in healthy people across ages (dated by TCRdb to the mid-2010s). Library preparation was by 5' RACE. The data were produced on an Illumina HiSeq 2500. A second PCR of 7 to 11 cycles was performed with a sample-barcoded 5' primer and a J-beta primer mix. TCRdb applied fastp at Q25 and MiXCR to the public reads, then kept only in-frame beta chains. Rows are combined by CDR3 protein, so each entry shows the most common genes and DNA. The sample data list about 1,600,000 distinct CDR3 sequences, and roughly 45% of these were observed just once. The leading ten clones occupy 7% to 9% of the sample. Sequencing input: blood. The receptors here all came from a young woman in good health.

The chain has TRBV11-1 and TRBJ2-1; 7 bases map to TRBD2. The CDR3 contains 18 residues. The V gene's germline CDR1 is SGHAT and CDR2 FQDESV (reference sequence). V was clipped by 2 bases and J by 1 base; unmatched bases: 11. CDR3 loop: CASSLTAGVYHSYNEQFF. The DNA of the CDR3 is TGTGCCAGCAGCTTAACTGCGGGAGTATACCATTCCTACAATGAGCAGTTCTTC.

This rearrangement joins TRBV29-1 to TRBJ1-4, with TRBD1 as a possible D gene (6 bases). The CDR3 is made up of 16 amino acids. The V and J ends lost 3 bases and 1 base respectively, with 15 bases between them. Germline V gene data show CDR1 as SQVTM and CDR2 as ANQGSEA. CDR3 DNA sequence: TGCAGCGTTGATCTCGGGCAGGGGTTAACTAATGAAAAACTGTTTTTT. Protein product: CSVDLGQGLTNEKLFF.